The 27 T cell receptor beta chains presented below share a single source sample, sequenced in a study of breast tumors, draining lymph nodes, adjacent tissues. Samples came from axillary lymph nodes draining the breast cancer. Each CDR3 protein is one row after TCRdb ran MiXCR on the multiplex PCR reads. This sample carries under 250,000 distinct CDR3 sequences, roughly 32% of them seen once, and the ten largest clones take around 1.4%. The sample taken for sequencing was axillary lymph node tissue. Receptors were obtained from a female donor with breast cancer. Some clones in this sample may be carry-over from other donors' samples.

This chain uses TRBV5-1 with TRBJ2-3; TRBD1 matches 9 bases. V shed 0 bases, J shed 11 bases, and the junction held 7 bases outside the gene matches. The V gene's germline CDR1 is SGHRS and CDR2 YFSETQ. This CDR3 region has 14 residues. The CDR3 loop is CASSLEGQGDEQYF. In DNA form, the CDR3 reads TGCGCCAGCAGCTTGGAGGGACAGGGCGATGAGCAGTATTTT.

The chain links TRBV2 to TRBJ2-2; TRBD1 matches 7 bases. The CDR3 runs 16 residues. Losses at the gene ends were 7 bases for V and 6 bases for J; bases not matched to a gene: 14. Germline V CDR1 and CDR2: SNHLY, FYNNEI. CDR3 loop: CASKGAGALMAGELFF. The CDR3 nucleotides are TGTGCCAGCAAGGGGGCTGGGGCCCTAATGGCCGGGGAGCTGTTTTTT. Variable domain in full (rest from reference TRBV2 and TRBJ2-2): EPEVTQTPSHQVTQMGQEVILRCVPISNHLYFYWYRQILGQKVEFLVSFYNNEISEKSEIFDDQFSVERPDGSNFTLKIRSTKLEDSAMYFCASKGAGALMAGELFFGEGSRLTVL.

V and J are TRBV6-1 and TRBJ1-2, with TRBD1 as a possible D gene (6 bases). The CDR3 length is 13 residues. Germline V lookup: CDR1 MNHNS, CDR2 SASEGT. Trimming shortened V by 7 bases and J by 4 bases, and 13 bases separated the two germline ends. CDR3 sequence: CASTRGVLYGYTF. In DNA, the CDR3 is TGTGCCAGCACTAGGGGGGTCCTCTATGGCTACACCTTC.

This clonotype was observed at least ten times. With a much larger clone just one base away, this may be a read error. The chain is built from TRBV20-1 and TRBJ1-6; D gene ambiguous. The CDR3 loop spans 11 amino acids. Germline assignment: CDR1 DFQATT and CDR2 SNEGSKA (reference sequence). DNA of the CDR3: TGCAGTGCTAGAGATAATTCACCCCTCCCCTTT. This encodes CSARDNSPLPF.

This clonotype was counted many times. The chain employs TRBV7-2 and TRBJ2-7, with 12 bases matching TRBD2. This CDR3 has 17 residues. Germline lookup yields CDR1 SGHTA and CDR2 FQGNSA. J gave up 0 bases and V 1 base, and 4 bases lay outside the gene matches. The CDR3 coding sequence is TGTGCCAGCAGCTTAGGCCTAGCGGGAGGGCTCTCCTACGAGCAGTACTTC. This gives the protein CASSLGLAGGLSYEQYF.

Concerning this clonotype: A clone one base away is much larger, so this may be a read error. The chain joins TRBV6-5 to TRBJ1-2; D possibly corresponds to TRBD1 (6 bases). This CDR3 has 14 amino acids. V was clipped by 6 bases and J by 8 bases, with 19 bases between them. Germline V gene data show CDR1 as MNHEY and CDR2 as SVGAGI. CDR3: CASSRRTGKLGYTF. DNA for the CDR3: TGTGCCAGCAGCCGTCGTACAGGGAAGTTGGGCTACACCTTC.

This clonotype was seen a single time. The rearrangement uses TRBV25-1 and TRBJ2-5; D remains unclear. V lost 4 bases, J lost 2 bases, and 17 bases lay in between. CDR1 and CDR2 (germline): MGHDK, SYGVNS. The CDR3 has 16 residues. Here the CDR3 DNA reads TGTGCCAGCAGTGTTAGAGCGCGGCCCGCACAAGAGACCCAGTACTTC. Translating it yields CASSVRARPAQETQYF. Combining the CDR3 with reference TRBV25-1 and TRBJ2-5 gives the whole variable domain EADIYQTPRYLVIGTGKKITLECSQTMGHDKMYWYQQDPGMELHLIHYSYGVNSTEKGDLSSESTVSRIRTEHFPLTLESARPSHTSQYLCASSVRARPAQETQYFGPGTRLLVL.

This clonotype was seen many times. The gene calls are TRBV5-1 and TRBJ2-3; D is uncertain. Trimming shortened V by 4 bases and J by 6 bases, and 12 bases separated the two germline ends. Per germline, CDR1 SGHRS and CDR2 YFSETQ. CDR3 length: 13 amino acids. The chain's CDR3 is CASSGDDSDTQYF. The CDR3 DNA reads as TGCGCCAGCAGCGGTGATGATTCCGATACGCAGTATTTT.

The chain carries TRBV10-1 and TRBJ2-2, with 11 bases matching TRBD2. The germline CDR1 and CDR2 sequences are WNHNN and SYGVQD (reference sequence). The V and J ends lost 8 bases and 7 bases, in that order; junction bases with no gene match: 15. The CDR3 length is 17 residues. In DNA form, the CDR3 reads TGCGCCAGCCCCACTAGCGGGAGATGTAATTATGTCGGGGAGCTGTTTTTT. Its protein is CASPTSGRCNYVGELFF.

Of note for this clonotype: Since the CDR3 does not end with the conserved phenylalanine or tryptophan, this likely comes from a read error. This sequence joins TRBV15 and TRBJ1-2; perhaps TRBD1 as D (5 bases). The CDR3 sequence is 14 residues long. Trimming removed 8 bases at V and 3 bases at J, with 16 bases between. The germline CDR1 and CDR2 sequences are LNHNV and YYDKDF (reference sequence). The CDR3 protein is CATGKSAGHYGYTL. For the CDR3, the DNA is TGTGCCACCGGAAAAAGCGCGGGACACTATGGCTACACCCTC.

This clonotype was picked up many times. This chain uses TRBV28 with TRBJ2-7; the D is unclear. V was pared by 2 bases and J by 0 bases, with 5 bases between. The CDR3 length is 13 residues. Germline values: CDR1 MDHEN, CDR2 SYDVKM. The CDR3 bases are TGTGCCAGCAGTTTAGCGGTCTCCTACGAGCAGTACTTC. As protein: CASSLAVSYEQYF. The full variable domain, with the rest looked up from reference TRBV28 and TRBJ2-7, is DVKVTQSSRYLVKRTGEKVFLECVQDMDHENMFWYRQDPGLGLRLIYFSYDVKMKEKGDIPEGYSVSREKKERFSLILESASTNQTSMYLCASSLAVSYEQYFGPGTRLTVT.

This clonotype is a singleton in its sample. The rearrangement joins TRBV5-1 to TRBJ1-4; 9 positions agree with TRBD1. The CDR3 sequence is 14 residues long. Germline CDR1 reads SGHRS; CDR2 reads YFSETQ. J lost 8 bases, V lost 3 bases, and 5 bases had no gene match. In DNA form, the CDR3 reads TGCGCCAGCAGCTGGCTGGGACAGGGAGAAAAACTGTTTTTT. Translated: CASSWLGQGEKLFF.

The V call is TRBV29-1, the J call TRBJ1-5; 7 bases line up with TRBD1. Germline CDR1 is SQVTM and CDR2 is ANQGSEA. V dropped 4 bases and J dropped 4; count of bases not matched to a gene: 7. The CDR3 sequence is 14 residues long. The CDR3 sequence: CSVGIDRVNQPQHF. CDR3 in DNA: TGCAGCGTTGGTATAGACAGGGTGAATCAGCCCCAGCATTTT.

This chain connects TRBV11-3 to TRBJ2-2; 9 bases align to TRBD2. The trim removed 0 bases at V and 11 bases at J, leaving 7 bases unmatched. The CDR3 extends over 15 amino acids. Germline V gene sequence: CDR1 SGHNT, CDR2 YENEEA. Written as DNA, the CDR3 is TGTGCCAGCAGCTTAGAGCGGGAGGGAAACGGTGAGCTGTTTTTT. Encoded protein: CASSLEREGNGELFF.

This clonotype was observed at least ten times. The chain couples TRBV7-6 to TRBJ2-1; D call uncertain. The germline V gene encodes CDR1 SGHVS and CDR2 FNYEAQ. The CDR3 covers 14 residues. Deletions cut 5 bases from V and 7 bases from J, with 15 bases between. The CDR3 spells CASSPPRGSNEQFF. In nucleotides, the CDR3 is TGTGCCAGCAGCCCCCCCAGAGGTTCGAATGAGCAGTTCTTC.

This sequence joins TRBV4-2 and TRBJ1-5; D unclear. Trimming pared 0 bases from V and 1 base from J, leaving 13 bases between. CDR1 and CDR2 (germline): LGHNA, YNFKEQ. The CDR3 sequence is 17 residues long. CDR3 sequence reads: CASSQDWAGKSNQPQHF. For the CDR3, the DNA is TGTGCCAGCAGCCAAGATTGGGCGGGGAAAAGCAATCAGCCCCAGCATTTT.

A few counts support this clonotype. V gene TRBV20-1 combines with J gene TRBJ2-1; possible D gene TRBD2, 5 bases. Germline V gene lookup returns CDR1 DFQATT and CDR2 SNEGSKA (reference sequence). The CDR3 runs 16 residues. Trimming took off 0 bases at V and 10 bases at J, with 22 bases between the two ends. The CDR3 DNA follows: TGCAGTGCTAGAGATGTGGAAAACACCACTAGGAGGGAGCAGTTCTTC. It specifies CSARDVENTTRREQFF.

The chain has TRBV5-1 and TRBJ1-4; a weak D match, TRBD1 (6 bases). Germline CDR1 reads SGHRS; CDR2 reads YFSETQ. V lost 7 bases to trimming and J lost 8 bases, with 15 bases between them. This CDR3 is 13 amino acids long. The CDR3: CASGGQGLEKLFF. The DNA for the CDR3 is TGCGCCAGCGGGGGTCAGGGGCTCGAAAAACTGTTTTTT.

The chain carries TRBV19 and TRBJ1-1; D is undetermined. The CDR3 loop spans 11 amino acids. Germline-derived CDR1 and CDR2 are LNHDA and SQIVND (reference sequence). The V and J ends lost 5 bases and 3 bases respectively, with 4 bases between them. CDR3 loop: CASSFYTEAFF. CDR3 nucleotide sequence: TGTGCCAGTAGTTTTTACACTGAAGCTTTCTTT.

This clonotype was found a few times. This sequence may be a read error, since a much larger clone differs from it by one base. The V and J genes are TRBV4-2 and TRBJ2-5, with TRBD2 matching 7 bases. V lost 5 bases to trimming and J lost 11 bases; unmatched junction nucleotides: 20. The CDR3 consists of 16 residues. Germline V gene sequence: CDR1 LGHNA, CDR2 YNFKEQ. CDR3 loop: CASSAREARPIQSQYF. In DNA, the CDR3 is TGTGCCAGCAGCGCCCGGGAGGCCCGACCAATCCAGTCGCAGTACTTC.

This clonotype showed up just once. This rearrangement joins TRBV12-3 or TRBV12-4 to TRBJ1-2; TRBD1 matches at 7 bases. With 3 bases clipped from V and 12 bases from J, the junction kept 7 bases outside the gene matches. This CDR3 region has 12 residues. As DNA, the CDR3 is TGTGCCAGCAGTTTTACAGGGGCTGGAAACACCTTC. Amino acids: CASSFTGAGNTF.

V usage is TRBV12-3 or TRBV12-4 and J usage is TRBJ1-5, with TRBD1 matching 9 bases. This CDR3 has 16 residues. V shed 5 bases and J 7 bases; nucleotides not matched to a gene: 12. The CDR3 DNA reads TGTGCCAGCAGTGACCGGACAGGGGAATTTTGGCAGCCCCAGCATTTT. Residues: CASSDRTGEFWQPQHF.

In this sample, this clonotype turned up many times. With a much larger clone just one base away, this may be a read error. V and J are TRBV12-3 or TRBV12-4 and TRBJ2-3; TRBD1 might be the D (5 bases). The CDR3 is made up of 14 amino acids. In DNA, the CDR3 is TGTGCCTGCAGTTTTTCCCAGGGAACAGATACGCAGTATTTT. Translation gives CACSFSQGTDTQYF.

This chain uses TRBV11-3 with TRBJ2-1; 7 bases are shared with TRBD2. Looked up from germline, CDR1 is SGHNT and CDR2 is YENEEA. V lost 5 bases, J lost 5 bases, and 12 bases stayed unmatched. The CDR3 contains 16 residues. CDR3 region: CASSPVGGSYNNEQFF. DNA for the CDR3: TGTGCCAGCAGCCCCGTGGGCGGGAGCTACAACAATGAGCAGTTCTTC. Full variable domain (remainder filled in from reference TRBV11-3 and TRBJ2-1): EAGVVQSPRYKIIEKKQPVAFWCNPISGHNTLYWYLQNLGQGPELLIRYENEEAVDDSQLPKDRFSAERLKGVDSTLKIQPAELGDSAVYLCASSPVGGSYNNEQFFGPGTRLTVL.

J is TRBJ2-1 and V is TRBV28; 7 nucleotides agree with TRBD2. V shed 8 bases and J 8 bases; nucleotides not matched to a gene: 9. Germline V gene sequence: CDR1 MDHEN, CDR2 SYDVKM. CDR3 size: 13 residues. CDR3 amino acids: CASGREIPDEQFF. The CDR3 nucleotides are TGTGCCAGCGGGCGGGAGATACCCGATGAGCAGTTCTTC.

The chain uses TRBV24-1 and TRBJ2-1; D unresolved. The CDR3 sequence is 14 residues long. CDR1 KGHDR and CDR2 SFDVKD come from the germline V gene. V was clipped by 6 bases and J by 2 bases, with 10 bases between them. DNA for the CDR3: TGTGCCACCAGTTACCCGTCTGCCTACAATGAGCAGTTCTTC. Translating gives CATSYPSAYNEQFF.

Concerning this clonotype itself: This may come from a read error, since a much larger clone is one base off. The CDR3 DNA is TGTGCCAGCTCCCCGTCCGAACAGGTCAATGAGCAGTTCTTC. Its protein is CASSPSEQVNEQFF. The rearrangement links TRBV18 to TRBJ2-1; D is perhaps TRBD1 (5 bases). The germline CDR1 and CDR2 sequences are KGHSH and LQKENI. V was shortened by 6 bases and J by 6 bases, with 15 bases between the two germline ends. The CDR3 length is 14 residues.